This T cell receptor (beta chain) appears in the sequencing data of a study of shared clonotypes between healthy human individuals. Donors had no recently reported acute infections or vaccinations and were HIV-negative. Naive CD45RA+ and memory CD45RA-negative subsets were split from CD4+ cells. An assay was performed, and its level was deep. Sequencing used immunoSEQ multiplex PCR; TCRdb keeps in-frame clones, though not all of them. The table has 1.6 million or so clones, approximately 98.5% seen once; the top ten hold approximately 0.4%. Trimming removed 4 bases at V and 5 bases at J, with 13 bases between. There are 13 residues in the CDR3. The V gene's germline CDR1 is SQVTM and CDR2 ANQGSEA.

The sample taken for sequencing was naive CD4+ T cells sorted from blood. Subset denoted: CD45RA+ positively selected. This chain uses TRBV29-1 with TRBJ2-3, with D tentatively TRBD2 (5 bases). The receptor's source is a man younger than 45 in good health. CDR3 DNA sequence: TGCAGCGTTGTAATGACTACCGAAGATACGCAGTATTTT. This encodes CSVVMTTEDTQYF.